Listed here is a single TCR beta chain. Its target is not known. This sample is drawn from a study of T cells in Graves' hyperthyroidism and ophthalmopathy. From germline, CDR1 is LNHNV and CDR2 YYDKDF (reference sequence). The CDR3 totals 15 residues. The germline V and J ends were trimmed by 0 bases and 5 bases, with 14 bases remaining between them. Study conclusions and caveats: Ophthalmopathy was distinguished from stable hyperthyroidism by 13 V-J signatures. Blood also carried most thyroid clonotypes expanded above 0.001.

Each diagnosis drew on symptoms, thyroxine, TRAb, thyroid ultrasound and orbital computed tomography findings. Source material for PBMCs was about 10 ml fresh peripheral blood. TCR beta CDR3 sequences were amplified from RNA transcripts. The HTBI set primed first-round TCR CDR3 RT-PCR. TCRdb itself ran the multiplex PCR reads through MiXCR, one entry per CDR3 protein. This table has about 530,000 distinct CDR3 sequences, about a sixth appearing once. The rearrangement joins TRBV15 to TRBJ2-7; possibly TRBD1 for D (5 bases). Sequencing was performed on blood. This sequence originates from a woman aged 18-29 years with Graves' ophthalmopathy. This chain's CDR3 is CATSRDPREFNEQYF. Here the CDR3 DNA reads TGTGCCACCAGCAGAGATCCCAGGGAATTCAACGAGCAGTACTTC.